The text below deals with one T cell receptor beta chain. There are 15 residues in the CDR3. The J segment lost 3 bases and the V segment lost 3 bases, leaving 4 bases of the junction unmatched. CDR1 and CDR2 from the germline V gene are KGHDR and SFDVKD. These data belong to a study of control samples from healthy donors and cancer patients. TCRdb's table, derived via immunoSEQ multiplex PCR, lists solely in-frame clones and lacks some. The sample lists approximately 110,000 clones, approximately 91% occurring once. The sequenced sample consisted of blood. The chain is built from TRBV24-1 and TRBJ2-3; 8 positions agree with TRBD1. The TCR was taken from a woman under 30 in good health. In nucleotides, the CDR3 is TGTGCCACCAGTGATCCGACAGGGGCTACAGATACGCAGTATTTT. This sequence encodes CATSDPTGATDTQYF.